Following are 7 T cell receptor beta chains from one sample sequenced in a study of tumor-infiltrating lymphocytes in localized non-small cell lung cancer. Assay used: immunoSEQ multiplex PCR; TCRdb lists only in-frame clones, some missing. Seen here are about 23,000 clones, approximately 73% observed once, and the top ten hold around 6.3%. Sequenced sample: lung tumor tissue. The receptors originated from a human donor with non-small cell lung cancer.

This clone has only a few counts. This chain connects TRBV9 to TRBJ2-7; tentative D call: TRBD2 (5 bases). V lost 4 bases to trimming and J lost 9 bases, with 11 bases between them. The V gene's germline CDR1 is SGDLS and CDR2 YYNGEE. This CDR3 is built from 11 residues. CDR3 protein: CASSSGGMQYF. CDR3 nucleotide sequence: TGTGCCAGCAGCTCCGGAGGAATGCAGTACTTC.

The rearrangement links TRBV6-1 to TRBJ2-2; 12 bases fit TRBD1. Germline V gene data show CDR1 as MNHNS and CDR2 as SASEGT. CDR3 length: 16 residues. Trimming at V came to 1 base and at J to 8 bases, leaving 5 bases not matched to a gene. CDR3 sequence (DNA): TGTGCCAGCAGTGAAGGGGGACAGGGGGCGCTGGGGGAGCTGTTTTTT. Translation gives CASSEGGQGALGELFF.

The chain is built from TRBV7-9 and TRBJ2-5, with 10 bases that match TRBD2. There are 15 residues in the CDR3. Trimming took 4 bases from V and 5 from J; bases not matched to a gene: 7. Germline values: CDR1 SEHNR, CDR2 FQNEAQ (reference sequence). The CDR3 spells CASSSFGTSAETQYF. In DNA form, the CDR3 reads TGTGCCAGCAGCTCCTTTGGGACTAGCGCGGAGACCCAGTACTTC.

V and J are TRBV19 and TRBJ1-1; 8 bases map to TRBD1. The J segment lost 4 bases and the V segment lost 7 bases, leaving 11 bases of the junction unmatched. The CDR3 loop spans 15 amino acids. Germline CDR1 and CDR2: LNHDA and SQIVND (reference sequence). This CDR3 reads CASKRQGTTRTEAFF. DNA for the CDR3: TGTGCCAGTAAAAGACAGGGGACGACTCGCACTGAAGCTTTCTTT.

The chain is built from TRBV11-3 and TRBJ1-1; no definite D call. Germline V CDR1 and CDR2: SGHNT, YENEEA. The V gene lost 1 base and the J gene lost 1 base, with 7 bases spanning the gap. This CDR3 has 14 amino acids. The CDR3 region has the DNA TGTGCCAGCAGCTTAGGGCAGAAGAACACTGAAGCTTTCTTT. This sequence encodes CASSLGQKNTEAFF.

The V call is TRBV5-1, the J call TRBJ2-1; 9 positions match TRBD2. CDR1 is SGHRS and CDR2 is YFSETQ in the germline V gene. J gave up 8 bases and V 0 bases, and 6 bases lay outside the gene matches. CDR3 length equals 15 residues. The DNA of the CDR3 is TGCGCCAGCAGCTTGGCCGGCGGGGGGGCGGATGAGCAGTTCTTC. It specifies CASSLAGGGADEQFF.

This chain uses TRBV11-3 with TRBJ1-6, with D possibly matching TRBD1 (5 bases). V was clipped by 2 bases and J by 12 bases, with 8 bases between them. The CDR3 extends over 12 amino acids. Germline V gene data show CDR1 as SGHNT and CDR2 as YENEEA. DNA for the CDR3: TGTGCCAGCAGCTTAAGCGACAGACCCCTCCACTTT. Residues: CASSLSDRPLHF.